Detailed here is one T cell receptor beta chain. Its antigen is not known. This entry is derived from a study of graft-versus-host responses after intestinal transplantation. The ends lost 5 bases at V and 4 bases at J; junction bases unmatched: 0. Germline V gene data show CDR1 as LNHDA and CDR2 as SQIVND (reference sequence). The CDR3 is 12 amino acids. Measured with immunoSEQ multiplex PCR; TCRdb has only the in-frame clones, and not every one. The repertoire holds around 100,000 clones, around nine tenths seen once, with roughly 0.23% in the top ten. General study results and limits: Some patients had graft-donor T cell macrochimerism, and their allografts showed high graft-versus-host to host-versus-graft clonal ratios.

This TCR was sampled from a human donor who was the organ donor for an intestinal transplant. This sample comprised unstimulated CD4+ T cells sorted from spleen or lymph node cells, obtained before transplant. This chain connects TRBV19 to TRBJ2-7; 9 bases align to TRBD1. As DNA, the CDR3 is TGTGCCAGTAGTGACAGGGGGTACGAGCAGTACTTC. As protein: CASSDRGYEQYF.